This T cell receptor beta chain is from a study of a mutant IDH1 vaccine in newly diagnosed glioma. Background on the study: The sex distribution of treated patients was around 60% male and about 40% female, with a mean age of around 40 years. Most patients had received both radiotherapy and temozolomide, the prior options being radiotherapy, temozolomide, or both.

Trimming removed 1 base at V and 0 bases at J, with 9 bases between. Per germline, CDR1 MRHNA and CDR2 SNTAGT. There are 15 residues in the CDR3. Overall study findings and caveats: Pseudoprogression appeared unlinked to shifts in leading peripheral T cell clonotypes.

The method was immunoSEQ multiplex PCR; TCRdb's version includes in-frame clones alone and lacks a portion of them. The sample shows about 66,000 clones, 80% to 90% of them seen only once. About this clone itself: The target antigen is unknown.

The time point denotes: baseline, week 1 (first vaccination visit). Regarding treatment: pre-vaccination baseline after standard-of-care therapy. Tumors from donors were new WHO grade 3 or 4 IDH1-mutant astrocytomas with ATRX loss. The origin of this receptor is a man aged 25-45 years with glioma. The input for sequencing was PBMCs, taken from a glioma patient treated with radiotherapy, temozolomide or both. The V and J genes are TRBV6-4 and TRBJ1-2; D is undetermined. CDR3 amino acids: CASSDLATPNYGYTF. The CDR3 DNA reads as TGTGCCAGCAGTGACTTAGCTACTCCTAACTATGGCTACACCTTC.